Following are 3 T cell receptor beta chains from one sample sequenced in a study of kidney transplant recipient with SARS-CoV-2 infection. TCRdb re-derived calls from the reads in MiXCR, one entry per CDR3 protein. The sample comprises about 250,000 distinct CDR3 sequences, more than 25% of which are singletons, and nearly 7.5% rests with the top ten. This material consisted of a blood sample, taken at baseline and between days 110 and 120 from a kidney transplant recipient. All receptors come from a young adult male patient who had COVID-19 and was a kidney transplant recipient. The graft donor may have given rise to some T cells.

Worth noting for this clonotype: At one boundary the junction diverges from the germline segment, which might be a read error. The V gene is TRBV5-1, the J gene TRBJ2-3, with 11 nucleotides matching TRBD2. The CDR3 consists of 15 residues. CDR1 and CDR2 from the germline V gene are SGHRS and YFSETQ. CDR3 sequence: CASGLTSGEVDTQYF. CDR3 DNA: TGCGCCAGCGGCTTGACTAGCGGGGAGGTAGATACGCAGTATTTT.

Only one count was recorded for this clonotype. A much larger clone differs from this one at a single base, so this may be a read error. The chain links TRBV6-1 to TRBJ1-6; weak D call: TRBD1 (6 bases). Germline CDR1 reads MNHNS; CDR2 reads SASEGT. The CDR3 totals 13 residues. CDR3 residues: CASSEFQGSPPHF. The CDR3 DNA reads as TGTGCCAGCAGTGAATTTCAGGGGTCACCCCCCCACTTT.

Note on this clonotype: It may be a read error: a sequence one base away is much more abundant. The rearrangement uses TRBV19 and TRBJ2-2; no definite D call. Germline V gives CDR1 LNHDA, CDR2 SQIVND (reference sequence). The CDR3 has 14 amino acids. This chain's CDR3 is CASWSQSNNGELFF. DNA for the CDR3: TGTGCCAGTTGGTCGCAGTCGAACAACGGGGAGCTGTTTTTT. Using reference TRBV19 and TRBJ2-2 for the parts outside the CDR3, the full variable domain is DGGITQSPKYLFRKEGQNVTLSCEQNLNHDAMYWYRQDPGQGLRLIYYSQIVNDFQKGDIAEGYSVSREKKESFPLTVTSAQKNPTAFYLCASWSQSNNGELFFGEGSRLTVL.